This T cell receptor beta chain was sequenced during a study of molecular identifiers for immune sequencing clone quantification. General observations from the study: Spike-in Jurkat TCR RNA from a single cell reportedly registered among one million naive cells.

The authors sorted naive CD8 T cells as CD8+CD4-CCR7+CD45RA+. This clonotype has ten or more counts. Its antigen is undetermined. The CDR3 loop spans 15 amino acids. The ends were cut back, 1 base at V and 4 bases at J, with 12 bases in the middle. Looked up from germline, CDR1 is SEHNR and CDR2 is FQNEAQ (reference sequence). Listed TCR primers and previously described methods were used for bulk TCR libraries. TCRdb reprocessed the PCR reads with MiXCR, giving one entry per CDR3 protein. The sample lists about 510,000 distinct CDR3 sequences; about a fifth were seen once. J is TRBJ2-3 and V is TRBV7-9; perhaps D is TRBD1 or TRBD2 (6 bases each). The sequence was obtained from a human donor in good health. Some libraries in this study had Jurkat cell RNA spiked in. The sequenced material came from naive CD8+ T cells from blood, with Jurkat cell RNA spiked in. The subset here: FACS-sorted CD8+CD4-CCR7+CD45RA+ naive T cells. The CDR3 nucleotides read TGTGCCAGCAGCTTAGGCGCAGGGGAGGCAGATACGCAGTATTTT. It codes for CASSLGAGEADTQYF.